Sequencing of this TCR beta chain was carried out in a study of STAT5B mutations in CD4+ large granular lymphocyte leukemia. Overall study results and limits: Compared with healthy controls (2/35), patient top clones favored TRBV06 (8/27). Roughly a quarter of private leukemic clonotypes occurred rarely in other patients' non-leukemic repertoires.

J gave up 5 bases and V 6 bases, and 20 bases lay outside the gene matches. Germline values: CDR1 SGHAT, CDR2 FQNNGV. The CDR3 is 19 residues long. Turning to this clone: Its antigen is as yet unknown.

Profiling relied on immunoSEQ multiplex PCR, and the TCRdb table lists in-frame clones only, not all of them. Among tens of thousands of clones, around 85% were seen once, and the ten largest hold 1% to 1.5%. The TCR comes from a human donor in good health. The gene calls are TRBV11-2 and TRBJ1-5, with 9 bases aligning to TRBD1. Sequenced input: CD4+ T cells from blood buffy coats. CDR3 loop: CASRLRSLRTGVTDQPQHF. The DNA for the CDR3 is TGTGCCAGCAGACTTAGGTCTCTCCGGACAGGGGTAACCGATCAGCCCCAGCATTTT.